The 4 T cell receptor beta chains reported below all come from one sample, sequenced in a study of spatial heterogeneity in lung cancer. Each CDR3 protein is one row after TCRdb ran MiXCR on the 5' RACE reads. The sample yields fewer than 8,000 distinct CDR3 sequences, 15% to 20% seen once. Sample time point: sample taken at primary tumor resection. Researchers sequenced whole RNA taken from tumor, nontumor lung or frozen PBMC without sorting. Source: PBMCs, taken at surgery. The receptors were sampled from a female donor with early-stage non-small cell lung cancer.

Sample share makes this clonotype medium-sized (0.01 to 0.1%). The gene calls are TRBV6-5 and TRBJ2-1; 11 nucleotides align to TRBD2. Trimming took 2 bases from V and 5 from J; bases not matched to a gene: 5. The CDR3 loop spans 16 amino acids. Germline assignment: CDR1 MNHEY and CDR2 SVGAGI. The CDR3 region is CASSYTVAGGDNEQFF. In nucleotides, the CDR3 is TGTGCCAGCAGTTACACCGTAGCGGGAGGGGACAATGAGCAGTTCTTC.

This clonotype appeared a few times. CDR3: CSVVLVDEHLRDTQYF. In DNA, the CDR3 is TGCAGCGTTGTTCTCGTCGACGAGCACTTAAGAGATACGCAGTATTTT. The rearrangement links TRBV29-1 to TRBJ2-3, with no clear D. The ends were cut back, 4 bases at V and 5 bases at J, with 22 bases in the middle. Germline CDR1 is SQVTM and CDR2 is ANQGSEA. This CDR3 contains 16 residues.

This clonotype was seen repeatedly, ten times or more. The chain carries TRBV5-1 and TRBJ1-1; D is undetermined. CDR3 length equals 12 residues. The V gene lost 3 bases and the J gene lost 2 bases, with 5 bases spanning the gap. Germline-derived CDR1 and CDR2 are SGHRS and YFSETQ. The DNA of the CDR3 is TGCGCCAGCAGCTCCAGTAACACTGAAGCTTTCTTT. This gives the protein CASSSSNTEAFF.

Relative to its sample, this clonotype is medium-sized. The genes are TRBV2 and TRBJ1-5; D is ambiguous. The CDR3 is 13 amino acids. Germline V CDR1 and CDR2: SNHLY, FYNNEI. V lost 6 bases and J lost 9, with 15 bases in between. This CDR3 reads CASRTDPGGPQHF. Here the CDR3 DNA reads TGTGCCAGCAGGACGGACCCAGGCGGGCCCCAGCATTTT.